Listed here is a single T cell receptor beta chain. Antigen: not known. The PCR made use of 60 Vbeta and 13 Jbeta primers. Method: immunoSEQ multiplex PCR; TCRdb's copy keeps in-frame clones and lacks some. Of under 200,000 clones in the sample, about 80% were seen once. The V end was cut by 2 bases, the J end by 1 base, with 11 bases between. This CDR3 has 16 residues. In germline, CDR1 is MDHEN, CDR2 SYDVKM. The sample is drawn from a study of cytomegalovirus exposure and HLA in healthy donors. Background on the study: About 200 million T cells yielded around 120 million unique TCR beta sequences in earlier analysis.

The study's findings and limits: The study recorded about 150 TCR beta chains that were cytomegalovirus-associated. Common viral pathogens seemed to be connected with several of the most significant clusters, according to a later analysis. A later analysis showed TCR association rates differing by HLA locus, peaking at DRB1 and lowest at HLA-C.

The V gene is TRBV28, the J gene TRBJ2-2; D possibly corresponds to TRBD1 (5 bases). This TCR derives from a woman aged 45-59 years in good health and CMV-seronegative. Sequencing was done on a sample of PBMCs. The CDR3 sequence is CASSLILGLNTGELFF. The CDR3 DNA follows: TGTGCCAGCAGTTTAATTTTGGGGCTGAACACCGGGGAGCTGTTTTTT.